These 31 T cell receptor beta chains were sequenced from one sample in a study of tumour-infiltrating T cells in Burkitt lymphoma (dated by TCRdb to about 2020). The library relied on the immunoSEQ multiplex PCR assay. The table was pulled from immuneACCESS by TCRdb, which kept in-frame rearrangements only. Such tables lose some clones; where checked, under half of the loss comes from unresolved V genes, and the rest has no known cause. The sample table shows fewer than 2,000 clones, and approximately 18% are seen once. 14% of the sample is held by the ten biggest clonotypes. The sequenced material came from tumor tissue. Every receptor here comes from a human donor with diffuse large B-cell lymphoma.

J is TRBJ1-2 and V is TRBV18, with no clear D. The germline V and J ends were trimmed by 4 bases and 5 bases, with 11 bases remaining between them. The CDR3 covers 13 residues. Germline-derived CDR1 and CDR2 are KGHSH and LQKENI. The CDR3 DNA follows: TGTGCCAGCTCACAACAAGGCGGTTATGGCTACACCTTC. Translated, it gives CASSQQGGYGYTF.

This clone appeared a few times. The chain links TRBV29-1 to TRBJ1-1; possible D gene TRBD1, 5 bases. Germline CDR1 SQVTM, CDR2 ANQGSEA. V shed 4 bases and J shed 4 bases, with 13 bases lying between them. The CDR3 is made up of 13 amino acids. DNA for the CDR3: TGCAGCGTTGGTGCGCAAAGGGGCACTGAAGCTTTCTTT. Translated, it gives CSVGAQRGTEAFF.

This chain links TRBV11-3 with TRBJ1-1; 8 bases are a match to TRBD1. Germline V CDR1 and CDR2: SGHNT, YENEEA. This CDR3 is 14 amino acids long. Trimming cost V 3 bases and J 4 bases; bases outside gene matches: 4. The CDR3 DNA reads as TGTGCCAGCAGCTTTGGACAGGGCAGCACTGAAGCTTTCTTT. Amino acids: CASSFGQGSTEAFF.

This clone was seen only a few times. DNA of the CDR3: TGTGCCAGCAGCTTGGGACAGGGATTTTGGAACACTGAAGCTTTCTTT. It yields the protein CASSLGQGFWNTEAFF. The V gene is TRBV7-9, the J gene TRBJ1-1; 9 bases agree with TRBD1. The J segment lost 1 base and the V segment lost 3 bases, leaving 6 bases of the junction unmatched. CDR3 length: 16 amino acids. The V gene's germline CDR1 is SEHNR and CDR2 FQNEAQ (reference sequence).

The chain uses TRBV27 and TRBJ2-7; possibly TRBD1 for D (6 bases). In germline, CDR1 is MNHEY, CDR2 SMNVEV (reference sequence). The V end was cut by 4 bases, the J end by 3 bases, with 16 bases between. The CDR3 totals 15 residues. The CDR3 is CASSSPGQNGYEQYF. The CDR3 DNA reads as TGTGCCAGCAGTTCCCCCGGACAGAATGGCTACGAGCAGTACTTC.

This clone has just a few counts. The chain uses TRBV7-2 and TRBJ2-2; 8 nucleotides align to TRBD1. The CDR3 covers 14 residues. V trimming: 4 bases; J trimming: 5 bases; junction bases outside the gene matches: 3. Germline CDR1 SGHTA, CDR2 FQGNSA. The chain's CDR3 is CASSSTGGTGELFF. The CDR3 DNA is TGTGCCAGCAGCTCAACAGGGGGAACCGGGGAGCTGTTTTTT.

This clone has a handful of counts. The chain carries TRBV4-1 and TRBJ1-2; 12 bases are shared with TRBD1. Germline CDR1 is MGHRA and CDR2 is YSYEKL. After removal of 1 base from V and 4 bases from J, the junction contained 4 bases not matched to a gene. The CDR3 is 16 residues long. The CDR3 region is CASSQVGTGGIYGYTF. The CDR3 coding sequence is TGCGCCAGCAGCCAAGTTGGGACAGGGGGCATCTATGGCTACACCTTC.

Comment on this clone: Distinct nucleotide sequences in the sample also encode this CDR3. J is TRBJ1-6 and V is TRBV18; TRBD1 matches 8 bases. V lost 7 bases, J lost 5 bases, and 7 bases stayed unmatched. Per the germline V gene, CDR1 is KGHSH and CDR2 is LQKENI. The CDR3 is made up of 15 amino acids. As DNA, the CDR3 is TGTGCCAGCTGGGCGCAGGGGGCGAATAATTCACCCCTCCACTTT. It is translated as CASWAQGANNSPLHF.

The genes are TRBV6-5 and TRBJ2-7, with 8 nucleotides matching TRBD1. Germline V CDR1 and CDR2: MNHEY, SVGAGI. This CDR3 region has 15 residues. The J segment lost 0 bases and the V segment lost 5 bases, leaving 6 bases of the junction unmatched. This chain's CDR3 is CASSQGQGSSYEQYF. DNA for the CDR3: TGTGCCAGCAGTCAAGGACAGGGAAGCTCCTACGAGCAGTACTTC.

A remark on this clone: This same CDR3 is encoded by further DNA sequences in the sample. This chain connects TRBV4-2 to TRBJ2-5; D is unresolved. CDR3 length equals 12 residues. CDR1 is LGHNA, CDR2 YNFKEQ, per germline. Trimming removed 4 bases at V and 5 bases at J, with 8 bases between. The CDR3 loop reads CASSLPDETQYF. CDR3 DNA: TGTGCCAGCAGCCTTCCCGACGAGACCCAGTACTTC.

This clone was seen more than once but under ten times. This rearrangement joins TRBV9 to TRBJ1-2; 8 nucleotides agree with TRBD1. Trimming cost V 0 bases and J 1 base; bases outside gene matches: 5. Germline V lookup: CDR1 SGDLS, CDR2 YYNGEE. This CDR3 has 16 residues. CDR3 sequence reads: CASSVDPGTGNYGYTF. The CDR3 DNA reads TGTGCCAGCAGCGTAGATCCCGGGACAGGTAACTATGGCTACACCTTC.

The genes are TRBV11-3 and TRBJ2-3; D remains ambiguous. The CDR3 is 14 residues long. Trimming took 1 base from V and 6 from J, leaving 11 bases between them. Germline-derived CDR1 and CDR2 are SGHNT and YENEEA. The DNA for the CDR3 is TGTGCCAGCAGCTTAGGACTTGGACCGGATACGCAGTATTTT. Translating gives CASSLGLGPDTQYF.

This chain connects TRBV5-1 to TRBJ1-2, with D hard to call. Germline CDR1 SGHRS, CDR2 YFSETQ. Trimming left V 0 bases short and J 2 bases short, with 8 bases between. This CDR3 has 14 amino acids. CDR3 DNA: TGCGCCAGCAGCTTGGCTACAGAAAACTATGGCTACACCTTC. The encoded protein is CASSLATENYGYTF. Supplemented by reference TRBV5-1 and TRBJ1-2, the full variable domain reads KAGVTQTPRYLIKTRGQQVTLSCSPISGHRSVSWYQQTPGQGLQFLFEYFSETQRNKGNFPGRFSGRQFSNSRSEMNVSTLELGDSALYLCASSLATENYGYTFGSGTRLTVV.

This clone was counted only a few times. This chain connects TRBV29-1 to TRBJ1-2; 12 bases match TRBD1. This CDR3 has 14 residues. Germline V gives CDR1 SQVTM, CDR2 ANQGSEA. V lost 3 bases and J lost 3; bases outside the gene matches: 2. CDR3 loop: CSVEGQGAHYGYTF. The CDR3 DNA reads TGCAGCGTTGAGGGACAGGGGGCCCACTATGGCTACACCTTC.

This clone ranks as large. The sample carries other DNA sequences with the same CDR3. This chain uses TRBV9 with TRBJ2-1; 12 nucleotides line up with TRBD2. Germline V CDR1 and CDR2: SGDLS, YYNGEE. Germline trimming cut 4 bases from V and 7 bases from J; bases unmatched to any gene: 6. The CDR3 extends over 15 amino acids. CDR3 loop: CASSPPLAGGNEQFF. The CDR3 DNA sequence: TGTGCCAGCAGCCCGCCTCTAGCGGGGGGGAATGAGCAGTTCTTC.

The V call is TRBV29-1, the J call TRBJ2-3; possible D gene TRBD2, 5 bases. Germline V CDR1 and CDR2: SQVTM, ANQGSEA. The CDR3 sequence is 14 residues long. Trimming took 4 bases from V and 0 from J, leaving 11 bases between them. Here the CDR3 DNA reads TGCAGCGTTGTAGGAGCGGCTAGCACAGATACGCAGTATTTT. It specifies CSVVGAASTDTQYF.

This clone came up a few times. An end of the junction differs from the germline gene, which may be a read error. The rearrangement links TRBV9 to TRBJ2-1; D uncertain. Germline CDR1 and CDR2: SGDLS and YYNGEE. This CDR3 has 13 residues. CDR3 sequence reads: CASSVAVGQSPVF. As DNA, the CDR3 is TGTGCCAGCAGCGTAGCTGTCGGTCAATCTCCAGTCTTC.

The chain is built from TRBV7-6 and TRBJ1-4; D not resolved. This CDR3 is built from 13 residues. The ends were cut back, 1 base at V and 8 bases at J, with 8 bases in the middle. Germline values: CDR1 SGHVS, CDR2 FNYEAQ. CDR3 bases: TGTGCCAGCAGCTTAGTGCTGGGAGAAAAACTGTTTTTT. Encoded protein: CASSLVLGEKLFF. The entire variable domain, with the rest obtained from reference TRBV7-6 and TRBJ1-4, is as follows: GAGVSQSPRYKVTKRGQDVALRCDPISGHVSLYWYRQALGQGPEFLTYFNYEAQQDKSGLPNDRFSAERPEGSISTLTIQRTEQRDSAMYRCASSLVLGEKLFFGSGTQLSVL.

The J gene is TRBJ1-1, the V gene TRBV30, with D possibly TRBD1 on 5 matching bases. Trimming removed 3 bases from V and 3 bases from J, with 20 bases in between. The V gene's germline CDR1 is GTSNPN and CDR2 SVGIG (reference sequence). The CDR3 extends over 16 amino acids. The CDR3 DNA reads as TGTGCCTGGAGCCACCCTCGGGGGGGTTTGGACACTGAAGCTTTCTTT. Its translation is CAWSHPRGGLDTEAFF.

This clone was picked up a small number of times. The chain carries TRBV7-8 and TRBJ2-7; the match to TRBD2 covers 10 bases. The V and J ends lost 2 bases and 3 bases, in that order; junction bases with no gene match: 4. The CDR3 consists of 15 residues. CDR1 and CDR2 from the germline V gene are SGHVS and FQNEAQ. The CDR3 region has the DNA TGTGCCAGCAGCTTAATACTAGCGGGAAGCTACGAGCAGTACTTC. As protein: CASSLILAGSYEQYF. The variable domain in full, completed from reference TRBV7-8 and TRBJ2-7, reads GAGVSQSPRYKVAKRGQDVALRCDPISGHVSLFWYQQALGQGPEFLTYFQNEAQLDKSGLPSDRFFAERPEGSVSTLKIQRTQQEDSAVYLCASSLILAGSYEQYFGPGTRLTVT.

This clone was seen a few times. The chain couples TRBV30 to TRBJ2-5; TRBD2 aligns across 13 bases. Trimming cost V 1 base and J 9 bases; bases outside gene matches: 11. CDR1 is GTSNPN and CDR2 is SVGIG in the germline V gene (reference sequence). The CDR3 has 16 amino acids. The CDR3 DNA follows: TGTGCCTGGAGTGCTGGACTAGCGGGGGCCGGGGGGTCCCAGTACTTC. This gives the protein CAWSAGLAGAGGSQYF.

The chain recombines TRBV2 with TRBJ2-5, with 10 bases aligning to TRBD2. This CDR3 spans 15 amino acids. Germline V gene lookup returns CDR1 SNHLY and CDR2 FYNNEI. J was trimmed by 13 bases and V by 3 bases; bases with no gene match: 14. CDR3 residues: CASSDKAGGAVNSYF. The DNA for the CDR3 is TGTGCCAGCAGTGACAAAGCGGGGGGGGCTGTCAACTCGTACTTC. The whole variable domain, remainder taken from reference TRBV2 and TRBJ2-5, is EPEVTQTPSHQVTQMGQEVILRCVPISNHLYFYWYRQILGQKVEFLVSFYNNEISEKSEIFDDQFSVERPDGSNFTLKIRSTKLEDSAMYFCASSDKAGGAVNSYFGPGTRLLVL.

The rearrangement links TRBV6-5 to TRBJ2-5; either TRBD1 or TRBD2 may supply D (6 bases each). V was pared by 5 bases and J by 5 bases, with 12 bases between. There are 13 residues in the CDR3. The germline gives CDR1 MNHEY, CDR2 SVGAGI. In DNA, the CDR3 is TGTGCCAGCAGTACCGGGGGCCGGGAGACCCAGTACTTC. This codes for CASSTGGRETQYF.

The table lists this clone with a few counts. The chain combines TRBV9 with TRBJ1-6; tentatively, D is TRBD1 (6 bases). Germline values: CDR1 SGDLS, CDR2 YYNGEE. Trimming shortened V by 0 bases and J by 7 bases, and 8 bases separated the two germline ends. This CDR3 region has 14 residues. The CDR3: CASSVGRGNSPLHF. The DNA for the CDR3 is TGTGCCAGCAGCGTAGGCAGGGGAAATTCACCCCTCCACTTT.

Worth noting for this clone: One junction end disagrees with the germline gene, perhaps due to a read error. V is TRBV19 and J is TRBJ1-5, with 7 nucleotides matching TRBD1. CDR1 is LNHDA, CDR2 SQIVND, per germline (reference sequence). The CDR3 runs 19 residues. CDR3 protein: CASSITGMTGIWSNQLQHF. CDR3 DNA: TGTGCCAGTAGTATCACAGGTATGACAGGGATATGGAGCAATCAGCTCCAGCATTTT. The full variable domain, in which reference TRBV19 and TRBJ1-5 provide the parts outside the CDR3, is DGGITQSPKYLFRKEGQNVTLSCEQNLNHDAMYWYRQDPGQGLRLIYYSQIVNDFQKGDIAEGYSVSREKKESFPLTVTSAQKNPTAFYLCASSITGMTGIWSNQLQHFGDGTRLSIL.

Only a few counts were recorded for this clone. The V gene is TRBV7-6, the J gene TRBJ2-1, with a tentative D call TRBD1 (6 bases). Germline lookup yields CDR1 SGHVS and CDR2 FNYEAQ. Trimming stripped 1 base from V and 7 bases from J, with 11 bases between. The CDR3 has 14 residues. CDR3 DNA: TGTGCCAGCAGCTTAGAACGCAGGGGAAATGAGCAGTTCTTC. Residues: CASSLERRGNEQFF.

This clone was seen only a few times. V is TRBV28 and J is TRBJ1-5, with D possibly being TRBD1 (5 bases). V was clipped by 5 bases and J by 6 bases, with 17 bases between them. CDR1 and CDR2 from the germline V gene are MDHEN and SYDVKM. The CDR3 has 15 residues. The CDR3 DNA sequence: TGTGCCAGCAGTCCCGCCTTCGGGGGAAGTCAGCCCCAGCATTTT. Its protein is CASSPAFGGSQPQHF.

This chain links TRBV30 with TRBJ1-1; possible D gene TRBD1, 5 bases. CDR1 and CDR2 from the germline V gene are GTSNPN and SVGIG (reference sequence). V lost 0 bases, J lost 7 bases, and 15 bases lay in between. This CDR3 is built from 14 residues. CDR3 nucleotides: TGTGCCTGGAGTGTACCAGGGACGAGCCATGAAGCTTTCTTT. Protein sequence: CAWSVPGTSHEAFF.

The rearrangement joins TRBV6-6 to TRBJ2-1, with D hard to call. This CDR3 has 13 residues. The V gene lost 0 bases and the J gene lost 9 bases, with 9 bases spanning the gap. Germline assignment: CDR1 MNHNY and CDR2 SVGAGI (reference sequence). The CDR3 protein is CASSYSQPLEQFF. The CDR3 bases are TGTGCCAGCAGTTACTCGCAACCGCTTGAGCAGTTCTTC.

This clone appeared a single time. The chain carries TRBV6-1 and TRBJ2-1; 7 nucleotides agree with TRBD2. The trim removed 10 bases at V and 0 bases at J, leaving 6 bases unmatched. Germline values: CDR1 MNHNS, CDR2 SASEGT. The CDR3 totals 14 residues. The CDR3 loop reads CATLGRSSYNEQFF. As DNA, the CDR3 is TGTGCCACCCTCGGGAGGAGCTCCTACAATGAGCAGTTCTTC.

The J gene is TRBJ1-4, the V gene TRBV7-2; possible D gene TRBD1, 5 bases. The CDR3 runs 16 residues. With 6 bases removed from V and 5 bases from J, the gap between germline ends came to 19 bases. Germline lookup yields CDR1 SGHTA and CDR2 FQGNSA. The CDR3, as DNA: TGTGCCAGCAGGTATGGAAGGGGCAGGGCCAATGAAAAACTGTTTTTT. It specifies CASRYGRGRANEKLFF.